This T cell receptor (beta chain) emerged from a study of cytomegalovirus exposure and HLA in healthy donors. PCR was performed using 60 Vbeta and 13 Jbeta primers. Assay: immunoSEQ multiplex PCR; the TCRdb copy retains only in-frame clones and omits some. The sample consists of 110,000 or so clones, 77% of them appearing once. The CDR3 covers 14 residues. Germline values: CDR1 SGHDT, CDR2 YYEEEE. Trimming pared 4 bases from V and 4 bases from J, leaving 13 bases between. The sequenced sample was PBMCs. The V and J genes are TRBV5-6 and TRBJ2-3, with D perhaps TRBD2 (6 bases). This TCR was recovered from a man aged 35-49 years in good health and CMV-seropositive. CDR3 bases: TGTGCCAGCAGCGAGGGACTTACACCAGATACGCAGTATTTT. Translation: CASSEGLTPDTQYF.